This is a list of T cell receptor beta chains from one sample in a study of blood T cell repertoires in COVID-19. Using immunoSEQ multiplex PCR, the repertoire was profiled, and TCRdb retains in-frame clones only, with some absent. The data show some 130,000 clones, roughly 91% seen once. The sequencing input was peripheral blood. Receptor source: a man in his sixties with COVID-19, enrolled during active disease. CDR3s include the opening cysteine and the closing phenylalanine or tryptophan. The D gene is left open where the match is weak. Clone size is shown for a subset of rows, as once, few, many or a class of expanded clone.

v_gene	j_gene	abundance	len	d_gene	CDR3nt	CDR3aa
TRBV6-5	TRBJ1-2	-	15	-	TGTGCCAGCAGGCTCCCCGGGGGGCTGGACTATGGCTACACCTTC	CASRLPGGLDYGYTF
TRBV5-1	TRBJ2-2	few	16	TRBD1	TGCGCCAGCAGCTTGGTAGTAGGGGGCAATACCGGGGAGCTGTTTTTT	CASSLVVGGNTGELFF
TRBV2	TRBJ2-4	few	12	TRBD1	TGTGCCAGCAGCGGGGACAGGGGCATTCAGTACTTC	CASSGDRGIQYF
TRBV25-1	TRBJ1-2	-	15	-	TGTGCCACCGCCCCGGTCGGGAATTCAGACTATGGCTACACCTTC	CATAPVGNSDYGYTF
TRBV3-1/TRBV3-2	TRBJ1-5	-	15	-	TGTGCCAGCAGCCAAGATTGGGGGAGGAATCAGCCCCAGCATTTT	CASSQDWGRNQPQHF
TRBV3-1/TRBV3-2	TRBJ2-7	-	14	TRBD1	TGTGCCAGCAGCCTGACAGGGGCCGGTGAAAAGCAGTACTTC	CASSLTGAGEKQYF
TRBV7-3	TRBJ2-2	-	14	TRBD1	TGTGCCAGCAGCGCAGAAACAGGGGCCGGGGAGCTGTTTTTT	CASSAETGAGELFF
TRBV10-3	TRBJ1-2	once	12	-	TGTGCCACCCGGGCGGGCAGCTTCGGCTACACCTTC	CATRAGSFGYTF
TRBV28	TRBJ2-7	-	15	TRBD1	TGTGCCAGCAGTTTTGGACAGGGGGCGCGGGAACGGCAGTACTTC	CASSFGQGARERQYF
TRBV10-3	TRBJ1-4	-	13	TRBD1	TGTGCCATCAGAAACAGGGGTGGTGAAAAACTGTTTTTT	CAIRNRGGEKLFF
TRBV9	TRBJ1-3	-	13	-	TGTGCCAGCAGCGGAACCCGCGGGGACACCATATATTTT	CASSGTRGDTIYF
TRBV29-1	TRBJ1-1	few	13	TRBD1	TGCAGCGATCTCAGGGGGCGGAACACTGAAGCTTTCTTT	CSDLRGRNTEAFF
TRBV28	TRBJ1-2	-	12	-	TGTGCCAGCAACCGGGACACTTATGGCTACACCTTC	CASNRDTYGYTF
TRBV3-1/TRBV3-2	TRBJ2-7	-	17	-	TGTGCCAGCAGCCAAGCTATCGGCAGGGGTGGAACCTACGAGCAGTACTTC	CASSQAIGRGGTYEQYF
TRBV5-6	TRBJ1-3	-	13	-	TGTGCCAGCCAGGGATTAGGGGGAAACACCATATATTTT	CASQGLGGNTIYF